Only one count was recorded for the clone carrying this TCR beta chain. Its specificity is unknown. This sample is drawn from a study of PD-L1 blockade in urothelial cancer. Notes on the study in general: Pretreatment TCR clonality in blood, when below the median, was predictive of better survival.

Time point denoted: peripheral blood 6 weeks after treatment start. Sample contribution per patient ranged from 1 to 8, covering pretreatment and on-treatment. Profiling relied on immunoSEQ multiplex PCR, and the TCRdb table lists in-frame clones only, not all of them. The profile shows about 25,000 clones, roughly 84% of them singletons. The input for sequencing was PBMCs, taken around atezolizumab (anti-PD-L1) treatment. The receptor was isolated from a man between 70 and 80 years old with urothelial cancer.

DNA for the CDR3: TGCGCCAGCAGCTTGGATGCGCCAGATACGCAGTATTTT. This codes for CASSLDAPDTQYF. The chain couples TRBV5-1 to TRBJ2-3; D ambiguous. This CDR3 contains 13 residues. With 0 bases removed from V and 4 bases from J, the gap between germline ends came to 6 bases. In germline, CDR1 is SGHRS, CDR2 YFSETQ.